This T cell receptor beta chain was captured by sequencing in a study of cytomegalovirus exposure and HLA in healthy donors. Study findings and constraints: The classifier was said to identify cytomegalovirus status with high specificity and sensitivity. Most TCR sequences were rare, but some public TCRs occurred in many donors. The CMV antigen specificity of a few CMV-associated chains was confirmed through in vitro analysis. There were under 200 TCR beta chains listed as cytomegalovirus-associated.

Sequencing was performed with immunoSEQ multiplex PCR; in TCRdb, only in-frame clones are kept and a portion is missing. The table records 150,000 to 200,000 clones, 65% to 90% of them present only once. CDR1 is SGHRS and CDR2 is YFSETQ in the germline V gene. This CDR3 contains 17 residues. V dropped 2 bases and J dropped 0 bases, with 17 bases sitting between them. This clone was seen just once. Antigen specificity is unknown. This sequence joins TRBV5-1 and TRBJ1-2, with D tentatively TRBD1 (6 bases). The material sequenced was PBMCs. This sequence originates from a woman under 30 in good health and CMV-seronegative. CDR3 sequence: CASSFEDRTASNYGYTF. CDR3 DNA sequence: TGCGCCAGCAGCTTCGAGGATCGGACAGCCTCTAACTATGGCTACACCTTC.